Presented here are 32 T cell receptor beta chains from one specimen sequenced in a study of shared clonotypes between healthy human individuals. The table came from immunoSEQ multiplex PCR; TCRdb's copy has only in-frame clones and leaves some out. The table has around 1,000,000 clones, approximately 75% seen once. The sample was memory CD4+ T cells from PBMCs. Noted subset: CD45RA-negative fraction. The origin of the receptors is a man between 18 and 35 years old in good health. Some clones in this sample may be carry-over from other donors' samples.

This clone appeared a single time. V gene TRBV11-3 combines with J gene TRBJ1-2; D uncertain. There are 17 residues in the CDR3. Germline CDR1 is SGHNT and CDR2 is YENEEA. V lost 2 bases to trimming and J lost 1 base, with 17 bases between them. Here the CDR3 DNA reads TGTGCCAGCAGCTTAATCGCGGTGTATACTGATAACTATGGCTACACCTTC. It yields the protein CASSLIAVYTDNYGYTF.

This sequence joins TRBV7-6 and TRBJ2-1; D gene uncertain. V lost 5 bases to trimming and J lost 0 bases, with 11 bases between them. The CDR3 runs 15 residues. Germline-derived CDR1 and CDR2 are SGHVS and FNYEAQ. The CDR3, as DNA: TGTGCCAGCAGCCTCCAACCGAGCTCCTACAATGAGCAGTTCTTC. Translating gives CASSLQPSSYNEQFF.

As concerns this clone: The sample has other DNA sequences that encode this CDR3 too. The chain couples TRBV9 to TRBJ2-1, with 7 bases that match TRBD2. J gave up 1 base and V 4 bases, and 8 bases lay outside the gene matches. Germline-derived CDR1 and CDR2 are SGDLS and YYNGEE. This CDR3 is 16 amino acids long. CDR3 coding DNA: TGTGCCAGCAGCACCCGCGGAGCGGGATCCTACAATGAGCAGTTCTTC. Translating it yields CASSTRGAGSYNEQFF. Full variable domain (rest looked up from reference TRBV9 and TRBJ2-1): DSGVTQTPKHLITATGQRVTLRCSPRSGDLSVYWYQQSLDQGLQFLIQYYNGEERAKGNILERFSAQQFPDLHSELNLSSLELGDSALYFCASSTRGAGSYNEQFFGPGTRLTVL.

The sample holds one count of this clone. This could be a read error, since a much larger clone is one nucleotide away. The genes are TRBV10-1 and TRBJ1-5; D might be TRBD1 (5 bases). From germline, CDR1 is WNHNN and CDR2 SYGVQD (reference sequence). V gave up 6 bases and J gave up 2 bases, with 8 bases separating them. This CDR3 comprises 13 residues. As DNA, the CDR3 is TGCGCCAGCAGGGGGACCGGCAATCAGCCCCAGCATTTT. Translation gives CASRGTGNQPQHF.

V usage is TRBV5-1 and J usage is TRBJ2-1; TRBD1 matches 9 bases. Germline values: CDR1 SGHRS, CDR2 YFSETQ. V lost 4 bases to trimming and J lost 8 bases; unmatched junction nucleotides: 10. This CDR3 is 15 amino acids long. CDR3 in DNA: TGCGCCAGCAGCACCGGGACAGGGTTTATCGATGAGCAGTTCTTC. Its translation is CASSTGTGFIDEQFF.

The chain joins TRBV28 to TRBJ1-2, with D possibly matching TRBD1 (5 bases). Per the germline V gene, CDR1 is MDHEN and CDR2 is SYDVKM. Trimming shortened V by 7 bases and J by 8 bases, and 14 bases separated the two germline ends. The CDR3 length is 12 residues. The CDR3, as DNA: TGTGCCAGCACCATGCCGGGGCGGGGCTACACCTTC. Protein: CASTMPGRGYTF.

The gene calls are TRBV6-5 and TRBJ1-2; D not certain. Germline V CDR1 and CDR2: MNHEY, SVGAGI. The CDR3 extends over 12 amino acids. V was trimmed by 7 bases and J by 5 bases, leaving 11 bases between them. The CDR3 DNA follows: TGTGCCAGCATGGGAGGGATTTATGGCTACACCTTC. As protein: CASMGGIYGYTF.

With regard to this clone: A clone one base away is much larger, so this may be a read error. The chain couples TRBV7-9 to TRBJ2-6; D gene ambiguous. In germline, CDR1 is SEHNR, CDR2 FQNEAQ (reference sequence). The CDR3 runs 12 residues. Trimming shortened V by 5 bases and J by 4 bases, and 3 bases separated the two germline ends. Here the CDR3 DNA reads TGTGCCAGCAGCCCGGGGGCCAACGTCCTGACTTTC. Residues: CASSPGANVLTF.

The V call is TRBV5-3, the J call TRBJ2-3; D call uncertain. TRBV5-3 is an ORF, and what it does is uncertain. V lost 4 bases, J lost 0 bases, and 15 bases lay in between. This CDR3 region has 16 residues. In DNA, the CDR3 is TGTGCCAGAAGCGCCCATGGGGTCTATAGCACAGATACGCAGTATTTT. It translates to CARSAHGVYSTDTQYF.

This chain uses TRBV19 with TRBJ2-7; D tentatively fits TRBD1 or TRBD2 (5 bases each). The CDR3 is 15 amino acids. Per germline, CDR1 LNHDA and CDR2 SQIVND (reference sequence). V was pared by 5 bases and J by 1 base, with 15 bases between. The CDR3 DNA is TGTGCCAGTAGTCCAAAAAGGGACGGATCCTACGAGCAGTACTTC. Amino acids: CASSPKRDGSYEQYF.

The gene calls are TRBV19 and TRBJ2-3, with unresolved D. There are 13 residues in the CDR3. V lost 5 bases to trimming and J lost 3 bases, with 9 bases between them. Per the germline V gene, CDR1 is LNHDA and CDR2 is SQIVND (reference sequence). CDR3: CASSSPRTDTQYF. The DNA for the CDR3 is TGTGCCAGTAGTTCCCCACGAACAGATACGCAGTATTTT. The whole variable domain, remainder taken from reference TRBV19 and TRBJ2-3, is DGGITQSPKYLFRKEGQNVTLSCEQNLNHDAMYWYRQDPGQGLRLIYYSQIVNDFQKGDIAEGYSVSREKKESFPLTVTSAQKNPTAFYLCASSSPRTDTQYFGPGTRLTVL.

V gene TRBV7-9 combines with J gene TRBJ2-7, with TRBD2 identical over 7 bases. CDR1 is SEHNR and CDR2 is FQNEAQ in the germline V gene (reference sequence). The CDR3 sequence is 13 residues long. V shed 4 bases, J shed 6 bases, and the junction held 6 bases outside the gene matches. In nucleotides, the CDR3 is TGTGCCAGCAGCTCGCGGACTAGTGGCGAGCAGTACTTC. This gives the protein CASSSRTSGEQYF.

The chain carries TRBV5-1 and TRBJ2-7; maybe TRBD2 (6 bases). This CDR3 is 19 amino acids long. Trimming pared 3 bases from V and 1 base from J, leaving 26 bases between. CDR1 is SGHRS and CDR2 is YFSETQ in the germline V gene. The CDR3: CASSSDPTGASVGSYEQYF. The CDR3 bases are TGCGCCAGCAGCTCGGACCCGACGGGAGCCTCAGTCGGTTCCTACGAGCAGTACTTC.

This clone has only one observation. V is TRBV2 and J is TRBJ2-7; no clear D gene. CDR3 length equals 16 residues. Germline V CDR1 and CDR2: SNHLY, FYNNEI. V shed 3 bases and J shed 2 bases, with 17 bases lying between them. CDR3 in amino acids: CASSESGRARAYEQYF. The CDR3 nucleotides are TGTGCCAGCAGTGAGTCGGGTCGTGCTAGAGCCTACGAGCAGTACTTC.

This chain joins TRBV5-1 and TRBJ2-1; TRBD2 matches at 10 bases. V trimming: 4 bases; J trimming: 5 bases; junction bases outside the gene matches: 9. The CDR3 covers 16 residues. Germline V CDR1 and CDR2: SGHRS, YFSETQ. Here the CDR3 DNA reads TGCGCCAGCAGCCCCCTCCCTAGCGGGAGTGACAATGAGCAGTTCTTC. It yields the protein CASSPLPSGSDNEQFF.

The V call is TRBV10-3, the J call TRBJ2-1; 7 bases match TRBD1. Germline trimming cut 6 bases from V and 8 bases from J; bases unmatched to any gene: 10. The V gene's germline CDR1 is ENHRY and CDR2 SYGVKD. The CDR3 contains 14 residues. CDR3 coding DNA: TGTGCCATCAGGGGGACAGCGGCTGGGGATGAGCAGTTCTTC. It yields the protein CAIRGTAAGDEQFF.

This clone turned up a few times. J is TRBJ2-3 and V is TRBV7-2; 11 nucleotides match TRBD2. V shed 5 bases and J 5 bases; nucleotides not matched to a gene: 3. CDR3 length: 14 residues. CDR1 is SGHTA and CDR2 is FQGNSA in the germline V gene. Written as DNA, the CDR3 is TGTGCCAGCAGCCCGGGACTAGCGGTAGATACGCAGTATTTT. This encodes CASSPGLAVDTQYF.

This chain links TRBV27 with TRBJ2-7; D is unclear. CDR3 length: 14 residues. Germline V gene lookup returns CDR1 MNHEY and CDR2 SMNVEV (reference sequence). V lost 10 bases, J lost 4 bases, and 20 bases lay in between. CDR3 region: CATPAGISRYEQYF. In DNA, the CDR3 is TGTGCCACACCGGCAGGTATCAGTCGTTACGAGCAGTACTTC.

This chain uses TRBV28 with TRBJ2-1; 7 nucleotides line up with TRBD1. Germline values: CDR1 MDHEN, CDR2 SYDVKM. The V segment lost 8 bases and the J segment 7 bases; nucleotides outside the gene matches: 8. The CDR3 runs 13 residues. CDR3 sequence reads: CASGSTGRNEQFF. Here the CDR3 DNA reads TGTGCCAGCGGGTCGACAGGGCGTAATGAGCAGTTCTTC.

Remarks on this clone: Other nucleotide sequences in the sample specify the same CDR3. CDR3 nucleotide sequence: TGTGCCAGCTCACCACCGGGCAAGAACACTGAAGCTTTCTTT. Amino acid sequence: CASSPPGKNTEAFF. The chain is built from TRBV18 and TRBJ1-1; the D is unclear. This CDR3 comprises 14 residues. CDR1 is KGHSH, CDR2 LQKENI, per germline. The V and J ends lost 0 bases and 1 base respectively, with 6 bases between them.

This clone came up once. A read error may account for a junction end that differs from germline. The gene calls are TRBV7-2 and TRBJ2-7; D remains ambiguous. The CDR3 sequence is 12 residues long. Germline V lookup: CDR1 SGHTA, CDR2 FQGNSA. The CDR3 DNA reads as TGTGCCAGCAGCTTCCAGTCCTCCGAGCAGTACTTC. This gives the protein CASSFQSSEQYF. Looking up the rest from reference TRBV7-2 and TRBJ2-7 gives the full variable domain: GAGVSQSPSNKVTEKGKDVELRCDPISGHTALYWYRQSLGQGLEFLIYFQGNSAPDKSGLPSDRFSAERTGGSVSTLTIQRTQQEDSAVYLCASSFQSSEQYFGPGTRLTVT.

V usage is TRBV11-1 and J usage is TRBJ2-5, with 12 bases matching TRBD2. Trimming took 1 base from V and 2 from J; bases not matched to a gene: 5. Germline CDR1 reads SGHAT; CDR2 reads FQDESV (reference sequence). The CDR3 consists of 17 residues. This CDR3 is CASSLGTSGIPQETQYF. The CDR3 DNA is TGTGCCAGCAGCTTAGGGACTAGCGGGATCCCGCAAGAGACCCAGTACTTC.

The genes are TRBV7-9 and TRBJ2-7, with 10 bases aligning to TRBD1. Germline assignment: CDR1 SEHNR and CDR2 FQNEAQ (reference sequence). V dropped 4 bases and J dropped 1; count of bases not matched to a gene: 4. The CDR3 is 15 residues long. CDR3: CASSSGQGKSYEQYF. CDR3 DNA sequence: TGTGCCAGCAGCTCGGGACAGGGGAAGTCCTACGAGCAGTACTTC.

V is TRBV5-4 and J is TRBJ2-7, with D maybe TRBD2 (6 bases). Germline values: CDR1 SGHNT, CDR2 YYREEE (reference sequence). This CDR3 is built from 15 residues. With 2 bases removed from V and 3 bases from J, the gap between germline ends came to 15 bases. In DNA, the CDR3 is TGTGCCAGCAGCTTCATTGGGAGGACCCTCTACGAGCAGTACTTC. Translating it yields CASSFIGRTLYEQYF.

The chain employs TRBV28 and TRBJ2-5, with 11 positions matching TRBD2. Losses at the gene ends were 8 bases for V and 5 bases for J; bases not matched to a gene: 13. This CDR3 spans 16 amino acids. The germline CDR1 and CDR2 sequences are MDHEN and SYDVKM. The CDR3 DNA is TGTGCCAGCGGAGAACTCCGGGCTAGCGGGAGGGAGACCCAGTACTTC. This gives the protein CASGELRASGRETQYF.

V usage is TRBV9 and J usage is TRBJ1-1; 8 positions agree with TRBD1. This CDR3 comprises 15 residues. J was trimmed by 11 bases and V by 3 bases; bases with no gene match: 15. Germline CDR1 and CDR2: SGDLS and YYNGEE. CDR3 nucleotides: TGTGCCAGCAGCGGTTTTAATGACAGGGGACCTAGCGCTTTCTTT. It specifies CASSGFNDRGPSAFF.

This sequence joins TRBV5-4 and TRBJ1-1; D gene uncertain. Germline CDR1 reads SGHNT; CDR2 reads YYREEE (reference sequence). With 3 bases removed from V and 7 bases from J, the gap between germline ends came to 13 bases. The length of the CDR3 is 13 residues. In nucleotides, the CDR3 is TGTGCCAGCAGCTCCGCCCAGAGGGTTGAAGCTTTCTTT. Translation gives CASSSAQRVEAFF.

The chain couples TRBV5-1 to TRBJ2-7; TRBD1 might be the D (6 bases). In germline, CDR1 is SGHRS, CDR2 YFSETQ. The CDR3 spans 16 residues. V was cut by 0 bases and J by 4 bases, with 17 bases left in between. The CDR3, as DNA: TGCGCCAGCAGCTTGGGTCCCGCAGGGGCGAAATACGAGCAGTACTTC. Translating gives CASSLGPAGAKYEQYF.

The rearrangement joins TRBV18 to TRBJ1-2; TRBD1 aligns across 7 bases. CDR3 length: 22 amino acids. Germline V gene sequence: CDR1 KGHSH, CDR2 LQKENI. Trimming took 2 bases from V and 2 from J; bases not matched to a gene: 26. CDR3 in DNA: TGTGCCAGCTCACCAACAGCCGGGACAGCCGGGCCTCTAGGAGGAGGGAACTATGGCTACACCTTC. Its protein is CASSPTAGTAGPLGGGNYGYTF.

A few counts support this clone. V and J are TRBV12-5 and TRBJ2-7, with a possible D match to TRBD1 (5 bases). The V gene's germline CDR1 is LGHNT and CDR2 FRNRAP. Trimming stripped 11 bases from V and 4 bases from J, with 18 bases between. CDR3 length equals 13 residues. CDR3 protein: CALTQGSEYEQYF. The CDR3 DNA follows: TGTGCTCTGACCCAGGGCTCGGAGTACGAGCAGTACTTC.

There are many counts of this clone. CDR3 protein: CASSHHRDGTDTQYF. The CDR3 DNA follows: TGTGCCAGCAGTCATCACAGGGACGGCACAGATACGCAGTATTTT. The chain links TRBV27 to TRBJ2-3; D perhaps matches TRBD1 (6 bases). Germline CDR1 reads MNHEY; CDR2 reads SMNVEV (reference sequence). Trimming pared 5 bases from V and 1 base from J, leaving 13 bases between. The CDR3 consists of 15 residues.

Comments on this clone: A read error is likely here: a far larger clone is one base away. This sample includes further DNA sequences coding for the same CDR3. The V call is TRBV7-9, the J call TRBJ1-4; D might be TRBD1 (5 bases). The CDR3 has 17 amino acids. Germline V gives CDR1 SEHNR, CDR2 FQNEAQ (reference sequence). The CDR3 reads CASSLLTGAATNEKLFF. The CDR3 DNA is TGTGCTAGCAGCTTATTGACCGGGGCGGCAACTAATGAAAAACTGTTTTTT.